This T cell receptor (beta chain) emerged from a study of blood T cell repertoires in COVID-19. Across the whole study: T cells, B-cell-depleted T cells, or PBMCs provided the cDNA or gDNA that served as material.

Authors' processing steps: Amplification from reference gene primers served as the basis for estimated nucleated cell counts. Measured with immunoSEQ multiplex PCR; TCRdb has only the in-frame clones, and not every one. V, J and clone size are taken as reported in that table, and D and trimming were inferred from the DNA itself. The data hold 250,000 to 300,000 clones, with about 89% observed a single time. The ends lost 7 bases at V and 4 bases at J; junction bases unmatched: 7. The CDR3 sequence is 13 residues long. This chain connects TRBV12-3 or TRBV12-4 to TRBJ2-7; 7 nucleotides align to TRBD1. Input material: peripheral blood. The receptor was isolated from a woman in her sixties with acute or convalescent COVID-19. CDR3 DNA sequence: TGTGCCAGCACCCGGACAGGTCGTTACGAGCAGTACTTC. Its protein is CASTRTGRYEQYF.